This T cell receptor beta chain was sequenced during a study of blood T cell repertoires in COVID-19 (dated by TCRdb to about 2020). Broadly, across the study: The collaborator samples originated in the United States, Italy and Spain and spanned the acute and convalescent phases of COVID-19. The prospective study material was composed of cDNA or gDNA derived from T cells, B-cell-depleted T cells, or PBMCs. The dataset comprised deeply sampled blood TCRbeta repertoires from subjects exposed to, actively infected with, or recovered from COVID-19. The repertoires were released in a freely available public database meant as a resource for research on the immune response to SARS-CoV-2. The samples were drawn from two sources: the first 160 participants of the ongoing ImmuneRACE study, and fewer than 1,500 subjects contributed by 6 global collaborators. Nearly every sample came with metadata listing a de-identified subject ID, COVID-19 status, age in years and sex. Where available, HLA class I and class II types were taken from metadata supplied by the sample provider and were not determined by assay-based typing. The research as a whole found: Clinical and demographic metadata were provided uncurated, with the amount varying by source and participant.

For this clone: Its antigen target is currently unknown. One base away there is no much larger clone; base qualities are not given.

The immunoSEQ Assay, a bias-controlled multiplex PCR, was used to amplify TCRbeta CDR3 regions from genomic DNA. Per the source publication's procedure: The number of nucleated cells in each sample was estimated by amplification of reference gene primers within the assay. To quantify the absolute abundance of each unique TCRbeta CDR3 rearrangement, sequence reads were collapsed and filtered. For each sample, productive Simpson clonality was calculated as the square root of Simpson's diversity index across productive rearrangements. TCRdb obtained this table from immuneACCESS and retained in-frame rearrangements with V and J assigned. These tables miss some clones; where compared with another copy, unresolved V genes account for less than half of the shortfall, and the remainder is unexplained. V and J calls plus clone size are reproduced from that table; the DNA served to infer D and trimming. The table for this sample lists some 180,000 clones; around 80% of them were counted only once. The ten largest clonotypes hold approximately 18% of the sample.

Samples from volunteer blood donors who had recovered from COVID-19 were contributed by a second Seattle source. The collaborating institutions used their own protocols to collect whole blood in K2EDTA tubes. Collaborator samples were shipped for TCRbeta analysis as frozen whole blood, isolated PBMCs, or DNA extracted from either sample type. Germline trimming amounts to 4 bases on V and 5 bases on J, with 10 as the count of junction bases outside the gene matches. From the cysteine up to the phenylalanine, the CDR3 has a length of 15 residues. The entry retains the CDR3 DNA only, 45 bases that are in frame from base 1. The germline V gene yields MGHRA for CDR1 and YSYEKL for CDR2.

The sequence came from a woman aged 70 to 79 who had recovered from COVID-19. The rearranged segments are TRBV4-1 and TRBJ1-2; TRBD1 matches 7 bases in the middle. Sequenced: peripheral blood. The bases read TGCGCCAGCAGCCGCCAGGGGGACGGATGGTATGGCTACACCTTC. Translated, it reads CASSRQGDGWYGYTF.